In this sample, the clone carrying this T cell receptor beta chain turned up a few times. Antigen: not known. The data belong to a study of beta chain features in type 1 diabetes. TCRB transcripts that were expressed got sequenced, as all of the isolated RNA had been reverse transcribed. Profiled with immunoSEQ multiplex PCR; TCRdb holds only in-frame clones, not every one. The data show around 14,000 clones, with less than 80% seen just once and around 0.52% held by the top ten. Study findings and constraints: TCRB CDR3s from Type 1 diabetes patients were moderately but significantly shorter in all four CD4+ subsets.

Central memory, naive, regulatory and stem cell-like memory CD4+ cells were sorted by CD45RO/CCR7/CD25/CD127/CD95/CD27. The CDR3 has 13 amino acids. Per the germline V gene, CDR1 is KGHSH and CDR2 is LQKENI. V dropped 8 bases and J dropped 9; count of bases not matched to a gene: 3. Material for sequencing was stem cell memory CD4+ T cells from blood. The TCR originated in a woman aged 18-35 years with type 1 diabetes. The V call is TRBV18, the J call TRBJ2-1; the match to TRBD2 covers 14 bases. CDR3 sequence (DNA): TGTGCCAGCGCAGGGACTAGCGGGGGTGAGCAGTTCTTC. Encoded protein: CASAGTSGGEQFF.